The subject of this entry is one T cell receptor beta chain. The CDR3 runs 12 residues. Trimming took off 3 bases at V and 7 bases at J, with 9 bases between the two ends. Germline lookup yields CDR1 ENHRY and CDR2 SYGVKD. The protocol was immunoSEQ multiplex PCR, while the TCRdb copy is restricted to in-frame clones and leaves out a portion. The sample yields tens of thousands of clones, about 86% seen once. The data were obtained in a study of blood T cell repertoires in COVID-19. Whole-study context: Collection of acute and convalescent COVID-19 samples took place in the United States, Italy and Spain.

Sequencing used peripheral blood. The chain is built from TRBV10-3 and TRBJ1-2, with TRBD1 as a possible D gene (6 bases). This sequence was found in a man at least 80 years old with active COVID-19. CDR3 DNA: TGTGCCATCAGTGACTACAGGGCTGGCTACACCTTC. Amino acids: CAISDYRAGYTF.